These T cell receptor beta chains were read from a single sample in a study of tumor-infiltrating lymphocytes in oesophageal squamous cell carcinoma. Each CDR3 protein is one row after TCRdb ran MiXCR on the PCR reads. Here the sample spans approximately 20,000 distinct CDR3 sequences, around 39% being singletons. Sequencing was carried out using esophageal tumor tissue. The receptor set was obtained from a male donor with esophageal squamous cell carcinoma. Each CDR3 is given with its conserved first and last residue. Fields, in order: D gene, J gene, clone size, V gene, CDR3 protein, CDR3 DNA. The D gene is left open where the match is weak. Some rows have no size entry. The others give once, few or many, or a class for an expanded clone.

-,TRBJ2-3,many,TRBV15,CATSRDRRDTQYF,TGTGCCACCAGCAGAGATCGGAGGGATACGCAGTATTTT
-,TRBJ2-3,-,TRBV7-6,CASSSQGPDTQYF,TGTGCCAGCAGCTCACAGGGTCCAGATACGCAGTATTTT
TRBD2,TRBJ2-7,once,TRBV7-2,CASSLGGGLGEQYF,TGTGCCAGCAGCTTAGGGGGGGGTTTAGGCGAGCAGTACTTC
-,TRBJ2-7,-,TRBV5-4,CASSWRIGASAYEQYF,TGTGCCAGCAGCTGGCGGATCGGGGCGTCCGCCTACGAGCAGTACTTT
-,TRBJ2-3,-,TRBV29-1,CSAGGGVPDTQYF,TGCAGCGCTGGGGGGGGCGTGCCAGATACGCAGTATTTT
-,TRBJ1-2,-,TRBV7-8,CASSRGTESYGYTF,TGTGCCAGCAGTCGAGGGACGGAGAGCTATGGCTACACCTTC
-,TRBJ2-3,-,TRBV7-6,CASSPLALVADTQYF,TGTGCCAGCAGCCCGCTAGCGCTAGTGGCAGATACGCAGTATTTT
TRBD1,TRBJ1-2,-,TRBV6-6,CASRRNTGQGSYGYTF,TGTGCCAGCAGACGGAACACGGGACAGGGGTCCTATGGCTACACCTTC
TRBD2,TRBJ2-7,-,TRBV12-3/TRBV12-4,CASSSLIAGAGYEQYF,TGTGCCAGCAGTTCTCTCATAGCGGGAGCGGGATATGAGCAGTACTTC
TRBD2,TRBJ2-1,-,TRBV28,CASSPTGLAGIPYNEQFF,TGTGCCAGCAGCCCTACCGGACTAGCGGGGATCCCCTACAATGAGCAGTTCTTC
-,TRBJ2-1,few,TRBV7-3,CASSVDREREQFF,TGTGCCAGCAGCGTCGACAGAGAACGTGAGCAGTTCTTC
TRBD1,TRBJ2-2,-,TRBV5-1,CASRLQGIGGELFF,TGCGCCAGCAGACTACAGGGGATAGGCGGGGAGCTGTTTTTT
-,TRBJ2-1,-,TRBV7-9,CASSFSDTSYNEQFF,TGTGCCAGCAGCTTCTCCGATACCTCCTACAATGAGCAGTTCTTC
-,TRBJ2-3,-,TRBV7-6,CASSTPGNTQYF,TGTGCCAGCAGCACACCGGGAAATACGCAGTATTTT
-,TRBJ2-1,many,TRBV5-4,CASSLPGSNEQFF,TGTGCCAGCAGCTTGCCCGGGAGCAATGAGCAGTTCTTC
-,TRBJ2-7,many,TRBV6-1,CASSPTTGTLYEQYF,TGTGCCAGCAGCCCAACGACAGGAACCCTTTACGAGCAGTACTTC
-,TRBJ1-1,-,TRBV7-4,CASTIQEFTEAFF,TGTGCCAGCACCATACAGGAATTCACTGAAGCTTTCTTT
TRBD2,TRBJ2-2,medium-sized,TRBV12-3/TRBV12-4,CASSLRGANTGELFF,TGTGCCAGCAGTTTGCGGGGGGCGAACACCGGGGAGCTGTTTTTT
TRBD2,TRBJ2-3,-,TRBV7-3,CASSFLAGGTDTQYF,TGTGCCAGCAGCTTCTTAGCGGGAGGTACAGATACGCAGTATTTT
-,TRBJ1-1,many,TRBV5-6,CASSPGVTNEAFF,TGTGCCAGCAGCCCAGGGGTAACTAATGAAGCTTTCTTT
TRBD2,TRBJ2-5,-,TRBV7-6,CASSSNSGRLGTQYF,TGTGCCAGCAGTTCAAATAGCGGGAGGTTGGGGACCCAGTACTTC
-,TRBJ2-5,many,TRBV28,CASSFRENEQYF,TGTGCCAGCAGTTTCAGGGAAAATGAGCAGTACTTC
-,TRBJ2-1,many,TRBV7-3,CASSLRETPYNEQFF,TGTGCCAGCAGCTTAAGGGAGACCCCCTACAATGAGCAGTTCTTC
-,TRBJ2-7,many,TRBV12-3/TRBV12-4,CASSLGLGALLYF,TGTGCCAGCAGCCTAGGGCTGGGGGCCCTCCTCTACTTC
TRBD1,TRBJ1-5,-,TRBV19,CASSSTGVGSNQPQHF,TGTGCCAGTAGTTCAACAGGGGTGGGTAGCAATCAGCCCCAGCATTTT
TRBD1,TRBJ1-2,medium-sized,TRBV6-1,CASSKNDRGFSGYTF,TGTGCCAGCAGCAAGAATGACAGGGGGTTCTCTGGCTACACCTTC
-,TRBJ2-1,many,TRBV12-3/TRBV12-4,CASAHGSSYNEQFF,TGTGCCAGCGCCCACGGGAGCTCCTACAATGAGCAGTTCTTC
-,TRBJ2-3,many,TRBV5-1,CASSLAERSGTDTQYF,TGCGCCAGCAGCTTGGCCGAGCGGTCTGGCACAGATACGCAGTATTTT
-,TRBJ2-5,medium-sized,TRBV7-9,CASSWGRGGLQETQYF,TGTGCCAGCAGCTGGGGGCGTGGGGGGCTACAGGAGACCCAGTACTTC